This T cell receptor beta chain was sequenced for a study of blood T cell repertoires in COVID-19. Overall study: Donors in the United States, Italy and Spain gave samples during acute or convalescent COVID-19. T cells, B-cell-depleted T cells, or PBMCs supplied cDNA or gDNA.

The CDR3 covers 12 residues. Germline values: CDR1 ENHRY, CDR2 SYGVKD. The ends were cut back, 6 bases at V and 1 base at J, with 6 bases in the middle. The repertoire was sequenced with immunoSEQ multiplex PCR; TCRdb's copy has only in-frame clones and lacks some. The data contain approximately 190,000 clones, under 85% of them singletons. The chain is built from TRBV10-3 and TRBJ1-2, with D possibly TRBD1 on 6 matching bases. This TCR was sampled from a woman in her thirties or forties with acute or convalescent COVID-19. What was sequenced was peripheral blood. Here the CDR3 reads CAIRDSNYGYTF. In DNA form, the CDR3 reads TGTGCCATCAGGGACAGTAACTATGGCTACACCTTC.